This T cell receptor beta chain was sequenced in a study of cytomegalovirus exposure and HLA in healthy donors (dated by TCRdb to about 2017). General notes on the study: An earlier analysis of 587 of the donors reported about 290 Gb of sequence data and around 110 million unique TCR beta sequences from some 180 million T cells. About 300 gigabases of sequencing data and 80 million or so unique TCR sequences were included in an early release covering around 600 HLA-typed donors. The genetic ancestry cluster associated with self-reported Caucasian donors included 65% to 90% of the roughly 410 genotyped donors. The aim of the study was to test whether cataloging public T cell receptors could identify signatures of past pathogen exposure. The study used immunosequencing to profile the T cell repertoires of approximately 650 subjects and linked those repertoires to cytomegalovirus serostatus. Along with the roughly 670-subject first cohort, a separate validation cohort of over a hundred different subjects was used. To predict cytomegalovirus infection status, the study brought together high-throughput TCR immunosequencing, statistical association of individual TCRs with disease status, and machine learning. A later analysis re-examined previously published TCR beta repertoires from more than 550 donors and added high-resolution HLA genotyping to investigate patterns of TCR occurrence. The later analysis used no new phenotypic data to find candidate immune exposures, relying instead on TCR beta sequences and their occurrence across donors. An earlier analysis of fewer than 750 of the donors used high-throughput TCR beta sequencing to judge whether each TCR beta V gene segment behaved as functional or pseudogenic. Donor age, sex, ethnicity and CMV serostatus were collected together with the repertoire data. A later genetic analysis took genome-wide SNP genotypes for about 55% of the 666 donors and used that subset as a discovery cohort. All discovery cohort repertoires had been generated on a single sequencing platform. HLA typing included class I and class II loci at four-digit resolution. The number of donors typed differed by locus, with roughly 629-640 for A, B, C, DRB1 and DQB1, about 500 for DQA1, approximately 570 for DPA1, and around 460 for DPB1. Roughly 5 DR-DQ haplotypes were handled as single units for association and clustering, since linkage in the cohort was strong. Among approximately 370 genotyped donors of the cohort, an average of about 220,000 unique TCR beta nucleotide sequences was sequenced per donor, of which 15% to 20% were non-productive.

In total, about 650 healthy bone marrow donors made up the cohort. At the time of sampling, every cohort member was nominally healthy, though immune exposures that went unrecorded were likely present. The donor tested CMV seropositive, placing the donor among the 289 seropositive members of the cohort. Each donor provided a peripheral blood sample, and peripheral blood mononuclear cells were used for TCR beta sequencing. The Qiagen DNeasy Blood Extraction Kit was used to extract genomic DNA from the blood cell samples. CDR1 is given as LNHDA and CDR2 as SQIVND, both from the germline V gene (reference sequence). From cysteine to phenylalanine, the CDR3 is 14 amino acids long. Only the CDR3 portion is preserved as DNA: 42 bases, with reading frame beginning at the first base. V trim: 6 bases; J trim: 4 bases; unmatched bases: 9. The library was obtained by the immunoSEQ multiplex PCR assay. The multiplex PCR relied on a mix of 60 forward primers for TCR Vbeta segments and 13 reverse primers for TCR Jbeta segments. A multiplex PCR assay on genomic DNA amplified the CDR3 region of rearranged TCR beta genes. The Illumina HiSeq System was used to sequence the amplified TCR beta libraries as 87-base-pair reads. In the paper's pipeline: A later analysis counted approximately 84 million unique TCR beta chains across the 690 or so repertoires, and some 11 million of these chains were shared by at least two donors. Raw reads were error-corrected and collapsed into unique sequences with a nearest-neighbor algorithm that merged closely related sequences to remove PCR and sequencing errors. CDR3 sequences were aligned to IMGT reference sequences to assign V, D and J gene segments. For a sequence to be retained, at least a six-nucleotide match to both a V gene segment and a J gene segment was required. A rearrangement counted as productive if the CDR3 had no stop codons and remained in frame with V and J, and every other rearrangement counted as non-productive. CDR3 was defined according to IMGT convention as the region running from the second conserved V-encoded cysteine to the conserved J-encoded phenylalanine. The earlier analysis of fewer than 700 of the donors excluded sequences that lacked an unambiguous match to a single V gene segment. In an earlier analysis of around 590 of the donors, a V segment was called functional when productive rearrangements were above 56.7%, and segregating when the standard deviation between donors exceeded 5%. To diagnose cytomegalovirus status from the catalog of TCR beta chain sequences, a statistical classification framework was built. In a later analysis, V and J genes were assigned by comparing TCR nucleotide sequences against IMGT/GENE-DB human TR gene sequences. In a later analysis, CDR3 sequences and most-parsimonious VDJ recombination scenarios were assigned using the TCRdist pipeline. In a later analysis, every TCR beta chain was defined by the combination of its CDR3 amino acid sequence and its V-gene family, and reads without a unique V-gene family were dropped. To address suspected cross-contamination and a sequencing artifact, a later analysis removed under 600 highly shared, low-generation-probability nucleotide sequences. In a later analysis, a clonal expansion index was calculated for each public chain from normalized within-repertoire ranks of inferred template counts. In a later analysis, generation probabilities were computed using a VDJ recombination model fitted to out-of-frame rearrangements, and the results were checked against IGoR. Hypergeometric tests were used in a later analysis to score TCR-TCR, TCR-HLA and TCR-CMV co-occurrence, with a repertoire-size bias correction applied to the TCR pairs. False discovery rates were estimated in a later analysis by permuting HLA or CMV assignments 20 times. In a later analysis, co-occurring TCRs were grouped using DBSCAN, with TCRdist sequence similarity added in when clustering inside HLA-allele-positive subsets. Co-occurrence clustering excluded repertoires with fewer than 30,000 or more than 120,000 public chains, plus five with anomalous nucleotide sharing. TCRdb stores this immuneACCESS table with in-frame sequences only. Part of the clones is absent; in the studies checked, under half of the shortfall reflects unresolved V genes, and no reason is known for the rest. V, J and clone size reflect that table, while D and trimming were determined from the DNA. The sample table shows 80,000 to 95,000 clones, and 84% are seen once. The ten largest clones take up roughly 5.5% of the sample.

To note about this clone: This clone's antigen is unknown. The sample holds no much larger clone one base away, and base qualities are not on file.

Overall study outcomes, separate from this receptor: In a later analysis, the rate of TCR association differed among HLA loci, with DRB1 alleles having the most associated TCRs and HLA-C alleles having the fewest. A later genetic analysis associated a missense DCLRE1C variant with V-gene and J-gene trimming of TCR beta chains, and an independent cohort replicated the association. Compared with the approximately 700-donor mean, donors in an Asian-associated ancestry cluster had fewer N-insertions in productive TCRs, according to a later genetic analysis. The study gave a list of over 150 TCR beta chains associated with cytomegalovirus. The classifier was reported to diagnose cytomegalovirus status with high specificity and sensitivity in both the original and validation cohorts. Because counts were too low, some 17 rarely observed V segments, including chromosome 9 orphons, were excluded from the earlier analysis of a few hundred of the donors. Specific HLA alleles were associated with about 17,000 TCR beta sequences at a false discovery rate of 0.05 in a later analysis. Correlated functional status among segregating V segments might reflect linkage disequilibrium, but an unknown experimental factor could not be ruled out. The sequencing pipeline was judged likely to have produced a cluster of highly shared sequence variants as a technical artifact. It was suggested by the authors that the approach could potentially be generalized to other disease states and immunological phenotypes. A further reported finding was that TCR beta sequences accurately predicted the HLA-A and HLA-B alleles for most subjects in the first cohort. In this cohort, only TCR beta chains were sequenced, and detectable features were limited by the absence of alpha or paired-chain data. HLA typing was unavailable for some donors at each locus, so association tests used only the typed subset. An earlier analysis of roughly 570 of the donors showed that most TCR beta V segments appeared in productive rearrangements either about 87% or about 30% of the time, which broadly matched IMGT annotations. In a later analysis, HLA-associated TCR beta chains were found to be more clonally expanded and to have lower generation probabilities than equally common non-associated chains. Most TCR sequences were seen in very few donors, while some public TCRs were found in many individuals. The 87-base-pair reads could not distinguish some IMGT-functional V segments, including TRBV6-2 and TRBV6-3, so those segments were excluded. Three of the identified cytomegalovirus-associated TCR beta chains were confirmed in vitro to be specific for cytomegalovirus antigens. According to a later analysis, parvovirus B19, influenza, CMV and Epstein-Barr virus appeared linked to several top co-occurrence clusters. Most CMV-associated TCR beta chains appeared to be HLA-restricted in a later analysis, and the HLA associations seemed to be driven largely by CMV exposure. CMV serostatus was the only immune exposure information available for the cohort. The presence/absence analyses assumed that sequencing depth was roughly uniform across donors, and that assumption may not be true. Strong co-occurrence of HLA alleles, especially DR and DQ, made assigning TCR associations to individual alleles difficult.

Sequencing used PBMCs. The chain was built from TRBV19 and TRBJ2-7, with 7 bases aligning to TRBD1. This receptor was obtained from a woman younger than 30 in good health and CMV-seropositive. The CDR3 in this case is CASSHRGRGYEQYF. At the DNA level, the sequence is TGTGCCAGTAGCCACAGGGGTAGGGGTTACGAGCAGTACTTC.